This record concerns one T cell receptor beta chain sequence. The antigen it recognizes is unknown. No base-level quality is on record; no much larger clone is a single base apart. Collaborating institutions collected whole blood in K2EDTA tubes following their own protocols. For TCRbeta analysis, collaborators shipped samples in one of three forms: frozen whole blood, isolated PBMCs, or DNA extracted from either of those sample types. The data were obtained in a study of blood T cell repertoires in COVID-19 (dated by TCRdb to 2018 to 2021). Notes on the research overall: Samples from collaborators originated in the United States, Italy and Spain and spanned both the acute and convalescent phases of COVID-19. The prospective study material was composed of cDNA or gDNA derived from T cells, B-cell-depleted T cells, or PBMCs. Subjects who had been exposed to COVID-19, were actively infected with it, or had recovered from it provided the deeply sampled blood TCRbeta repertoires that made up the dataset. The repertoires were released in a freely available public database intended as a resource for research on the immune response to SARS-CoV-2. Samples came from the ongoing ImmuneRACE study (first 160 participants) plus 1,254 subjects from 6 global collaborators. A de-identified subject ID, COVID-19 status, age in years and sex were almost always included in the sample metadata. Where HLA class I and class II types were available, the types were taken from metadata supplied by the sample provider, not from assay-based typing.

The paper as a whole reports these results and caveats: The quantity of clinical and demographic metadata differed by source and by participant and was supplied without curation.

The germline V gene gives CDR1 as SQVTM and CDR2 as ANQGSEA. The CDR3 numbers 19 residues from cysteine through phenylalanine. The CDR3 DNA has 57 bases and is translated from base 1. Trimmed from V: 6 bases; trimmed from J: 5 bases; junction bases lacking a gene match: 20. TCRbeta CDR3 regions were amplified from genomic DNA by means of the immunoSEQ Assay, a bias-controlled multiplex PCR. As for the authors' bioinformatics: The number of nucleated cells in each sample was estimated by amplification of reference gene primers within the assay. Sequence reads were collapsed and filtered to measure the absolute abundance of every unique TCRbeta CDR3 rearrangement. Productive Simpson clonality was computed per sample as the square root of Simpson's diversity index over productive rearrangements. Held by TCRdb, this immuneACCESS table contains in-frame sequences only and omits some clones. Under half of the omission traces to an unresolved V gene where checked; the cause of the rest is unknown. That table furnishes V, J and clone size, whereas the DNA furnished D and trimming. This sample is represented by over 50,000 clones; under 85% of them were singletons. The top ten constitute over 6% of the sample.

Sequenced sample: peripheral blood. This receptor was taken from a woman aged 45-65 years with active or convalescent COVID-19. In this chain, TRBV29-1 is recombined with TRBJ2-5, and 14 junction bases match TRBD2. The DNA sequence reads TGCAGCGTCTCTGGACTAGCGGGGGGATACTTGAGGGTAGGGGAGACCCAGTACTTC. It translates to CSVSGLAGGYLRVGETQYF.